A selection of T cell receptor beta chains follows, all from one sample in a study of T cells in tumors and immune-related adverse events. The data were produced by immunoSEQ multiplex PCR, yet TCRdb's version contains in-frame clones alone and is incomplete. The top ten hold around 1.3% of the sample, which has about 22,000 clones, 75% to 95% seen once. Material: lymph node tissue, obtained from a patient treated with anti-PD-1 therapy. Source of these receptors: a female donor with metastatic renal cell carcinoma. CDR3s include the opening cysteine and the closing phenylalanine or tryptophan.

v_gene,j_gene,CDR3aa
TRBV2,TRBJ1-2,CASSEFRVLNYGYTF
TRBV19,TRBJ1-5,CASSMPDRADQPQHF
TRBV11-2,TRBJ2-2,CASSGDAPGELFF
TRBV7-7,TRBJ1-1,CASSLTENTEAFF
TRBV2,TRBJ2-3,CASSDADTQYF
TRBV28,TRBJ2-7,CASTPMRVTMYEQYF
TRBV5-1,TRBJ2-1,CASSLIGSSYNEQFF
TRBV10-2,TRBJ2-1,CASSSYTEQFF
TRBV7-2,TRBJ2-7,CASSLAIGDYPYEQYF
TRBV11-2,TRBJ2-1,CASSLDVGGVEQFF
TRBV7-2,TRBJ2-2,CASSKAGLAGVGELFF
TRBV6-1,TRBJ2-2,CASSTTRTLPGELFF
TRBV14,TRBJ2-5,CASSQASGLETQYF
TRBV11-3,TRBJ2-3,CASSLGRSSDTQYF
TRBV18,TRBJ2-3,CASSPPNSGGVKDTQYF
TRBV5-1,TRBJ2-3,CASSWDGKPGGTDTQYF
TRBV10-1,TRBJ1-5,CASSRRARIWPQHF
TRBV9,TRBJ1-2,CASSAEREGYTF
TRBV13,TRBJ2-3,CASSLVGGGDTQYF
TRBV27,TRBJ2-1,CASTALRGHNEQFF
TRBV2,TRBJ2-1,CASSVGLNNEQFF
TRBV4-1,TRBJ2-7,CASRIRDREYEQYF
TRBV10-3,TRBJ1-1,CAATGAGYTETFF
TRBV7-8,TRBJ1-4,CASSLDTVRGDYEKLFF
TRBV28,TRBJ2-5,CASSLLQKTQYF
TRBV5-4,TRBJ1-6,CASSVKWSSYNSPLHF
TRBV18,TRBJ1-2,CASSPGSLGYGYTF
TRBV27,TRBJ2-7,CASSLRHTYEQYF
TRBV11-2,TRBJ2-7,CASSGRASGRPLSYEQYF
TRBV11-2,TRBJ1-1,CASSFSGVTEAFF
TRBV7-9,TRBJ2-1,CASSLGTNRDEQFF
TRBV6-1,TRBJ2-6,CASRRAISGANVLTF
TRBV30,TRBJ1-4,CAWSWGASTNEKLFF
TRBV9,TRBJ2-2,CASRPGTNTGELFF
TRBV11-2,TRBJ2-5,CASSSGAGTRGWDQYF
TRBV5-1,TRBJ2-5,CASSLLDREETQYF
TRBV7-6,TRBJ2-5,CASSLRIPGQGEETQYF
TRBV5-1,TRBJ2-3,CASRGPFSTDTQYF
TRBV28,TRBJ2-6,CASSSWTGGKGANVLTF
TRBV5-1,TRBJ1-5,CASSLEAGNNQPQHF
TRBV28,TRBJ2-6,CASLDRGSGANVLTF
TRBV30,TRBJ1-1,CAWRGDFAGGGAFF
TRBV11-2,TRBJ2-1,CASSLVRVASNEQFF
TRBV19,TRBJ2-1,CASSLSGSWNEQFF
TRBV20-1,TRBJ2-7,CSARASIEQYF
TRBV18,TRBJ2-5,CASSLGTKETQYF
TRBV6-1,TRBJ2-1,CASSEAFGGHAYNEQFF
TRBV6-1,TRBJ1-1,CATEGGQGGVTEAFF
TRBV4-2,TRBJ1-2,CASSQPQSPNYGYTF
TRBV27,TRBJ2-2,CASDPGTHTGELFF
TRBV28,TRBJ1-2,CASSLGVWGYYGYTF
TRBV11-3,TRBJ2-7,CASSSNVGLTGSDEQYF
TRBV10-2,TRBJ2-3,CASSESRGIDTQYF
TRBV4-2,TRBJ2-3,CASSQEPPSGGVTDTQYF
TRBV28,TRBJ1-5,CASSSGQGVNQPQHF
TRBV13,TRBJ1-5,CASSLTGTGTYSNQPQHF
TRBV5-1,TRBJ2-6,CASTWTGDANVLTF